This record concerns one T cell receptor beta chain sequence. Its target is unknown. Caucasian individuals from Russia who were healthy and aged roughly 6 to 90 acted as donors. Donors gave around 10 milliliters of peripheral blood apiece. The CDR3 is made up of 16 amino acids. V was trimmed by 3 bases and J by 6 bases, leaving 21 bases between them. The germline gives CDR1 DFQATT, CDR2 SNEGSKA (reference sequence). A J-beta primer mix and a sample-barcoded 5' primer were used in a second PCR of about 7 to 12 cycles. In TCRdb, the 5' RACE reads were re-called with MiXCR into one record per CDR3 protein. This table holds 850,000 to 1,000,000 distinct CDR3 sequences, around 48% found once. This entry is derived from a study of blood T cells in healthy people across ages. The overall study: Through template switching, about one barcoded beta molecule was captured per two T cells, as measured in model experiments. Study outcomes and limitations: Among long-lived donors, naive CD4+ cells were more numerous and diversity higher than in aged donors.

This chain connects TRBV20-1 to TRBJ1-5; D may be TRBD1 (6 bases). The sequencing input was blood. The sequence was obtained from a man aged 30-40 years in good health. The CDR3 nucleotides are TGCAGTGCTAGCGATCCACAGGGTATTTCACGTCAGCCCCAGCATTTT. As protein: CSASDPQGISRQPQHF.